This paragraph reports one T cell receptor beta chain. The data are from a study of cytomegalovirus exposure and HLA in healthy donors. Germline lookup yields CDR1 SGHRS and CDR2 YFSETQ. This CDR3 has 13 residues. The V gene lost 0 bases and the J gene lost 7 bases, with 8 bases spanning the gap. The PCR ran on 60 Vbeta and 13 Jbeta primers. Data came from immunoSEQ multiplex PCR; TCRdb stores just in-frame clones and leaves some out. Among more than 95,000 clones listed, roughly 75% were seen once. This chain connects TRBV5-1 to TRBJ1-5; a weak D match, TRBD1 (5 bases). The sequence was obtained from a man aged 30 to 45 in good health and CMV-seropositive. The sample comprised PBMCs. CDR3 in amino acids: CASSLDRSQPQHF. The CDR3 bases are TGCGCCAGCAGCTTGGACAGGAGCCAGCCCCAGCATTTT.